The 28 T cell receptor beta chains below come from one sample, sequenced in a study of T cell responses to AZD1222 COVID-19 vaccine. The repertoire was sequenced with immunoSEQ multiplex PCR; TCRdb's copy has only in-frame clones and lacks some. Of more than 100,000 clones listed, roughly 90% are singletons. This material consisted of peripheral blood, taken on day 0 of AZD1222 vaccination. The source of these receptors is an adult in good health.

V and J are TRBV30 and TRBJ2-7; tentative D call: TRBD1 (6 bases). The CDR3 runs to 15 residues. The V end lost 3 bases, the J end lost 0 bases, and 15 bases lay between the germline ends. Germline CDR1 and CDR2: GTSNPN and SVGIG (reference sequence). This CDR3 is CAWRTGSHGSYEQYF. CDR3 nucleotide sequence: TGTGCCTGGAGAACAGGGAGTCACGGCTCCTACGAGCAGTACTTC.

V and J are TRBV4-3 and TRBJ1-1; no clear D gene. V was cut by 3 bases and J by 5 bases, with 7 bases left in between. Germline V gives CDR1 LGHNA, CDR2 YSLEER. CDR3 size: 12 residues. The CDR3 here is CASSQVGTEAFF. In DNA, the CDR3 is TGCGCCAGCAGCCAGGTTGGGACTGAAGCTTTCTTT.

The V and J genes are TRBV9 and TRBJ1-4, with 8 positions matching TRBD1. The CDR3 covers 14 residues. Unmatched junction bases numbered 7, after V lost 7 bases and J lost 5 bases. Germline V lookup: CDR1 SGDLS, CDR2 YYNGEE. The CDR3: CASSATGVNEKLFF. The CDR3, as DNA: TGTGCCAGCTCAGCGACAGGGGTGAATGAAAAACTGTTTTTT.

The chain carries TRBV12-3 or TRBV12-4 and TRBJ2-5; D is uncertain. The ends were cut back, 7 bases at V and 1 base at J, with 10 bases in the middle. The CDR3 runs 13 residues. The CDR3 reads CASNGRAQETQYF. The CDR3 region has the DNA TGTGCCAGCAATGGACGGGCCCAAGAGACCCAGTACTTC.

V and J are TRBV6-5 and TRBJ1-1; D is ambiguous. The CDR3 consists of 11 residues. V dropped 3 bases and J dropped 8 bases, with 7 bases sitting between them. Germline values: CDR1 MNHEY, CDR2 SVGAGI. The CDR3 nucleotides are TGTGCCAGCAGTTATAGTCGGGAAGCTTTCTTT. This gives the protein CASSYSREAFF.

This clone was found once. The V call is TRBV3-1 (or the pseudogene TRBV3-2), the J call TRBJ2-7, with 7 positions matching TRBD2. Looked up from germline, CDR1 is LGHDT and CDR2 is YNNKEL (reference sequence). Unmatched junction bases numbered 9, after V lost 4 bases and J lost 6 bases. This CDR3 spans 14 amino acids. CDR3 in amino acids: CASSLGLAASEQYF. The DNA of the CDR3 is TGTGCCAGCAGCCTCGGCCTAGCGGCGTCCGAGCAGTACTTC.

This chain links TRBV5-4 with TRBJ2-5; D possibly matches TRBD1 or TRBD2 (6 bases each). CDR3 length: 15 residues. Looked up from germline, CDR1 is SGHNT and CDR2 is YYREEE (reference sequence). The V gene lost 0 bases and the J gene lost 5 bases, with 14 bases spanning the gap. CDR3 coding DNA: TGTGCCAGCAGCTTGGCTCGGGGGCGAACGGAGACCCAGTACTTC. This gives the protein CASSLARGRTETQYF.

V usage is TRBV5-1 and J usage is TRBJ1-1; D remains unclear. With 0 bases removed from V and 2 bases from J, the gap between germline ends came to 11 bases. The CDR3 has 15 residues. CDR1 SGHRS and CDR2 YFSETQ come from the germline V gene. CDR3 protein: CASSLDPSANTEAFF. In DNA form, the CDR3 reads TGCGCCAGCAGCTTGGATCCCAGCGCCAACACTGAAGCTTTCTTT.

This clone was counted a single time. CDR3 bases: TGCGCCAGCAGCTTGGGGGCCTCAACTAATGAAAAACTGTTTTTT. Protein product: CASSLGASTNEKLFF. The rearrangement links TRBV5-1 to TRBJ1-4; D uncertain. CDR1 is SGHRS, CDR2 YFSETQ, per germline. The CDR3 length is 15 residues. Trimming removed 0 bases at V and 0 bases at J, with 6 bases between. Drawing the rest from reference TRBV5-1 and TRBJ1-4, the complete variable domain is KAGVTQTPRYLIKTRGQQVTLSCSPISGHRSVSWYQQTPGQGLQFLFEYFSETQRNKGNFPGRFSGRQFSNSRSEMNVSTLELGDSALYLCASSLGASTNEKLFFGSGTQLSVL.

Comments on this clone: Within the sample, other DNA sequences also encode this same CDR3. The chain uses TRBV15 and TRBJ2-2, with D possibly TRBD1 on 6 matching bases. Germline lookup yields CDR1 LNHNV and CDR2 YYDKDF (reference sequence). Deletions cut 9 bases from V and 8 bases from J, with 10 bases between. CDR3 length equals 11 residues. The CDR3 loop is CATSGTGELFF. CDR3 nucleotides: TGTGCCACTTCCGGGACAGGGGAGCTGTTTTTT.

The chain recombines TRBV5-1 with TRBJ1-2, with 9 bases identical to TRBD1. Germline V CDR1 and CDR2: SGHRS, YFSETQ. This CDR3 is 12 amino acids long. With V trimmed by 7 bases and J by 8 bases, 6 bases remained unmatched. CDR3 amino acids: CASGTGRGGYTF. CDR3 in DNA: TGCGCCAGCGGGACAGGGCGTGGGGGCTACACCTTC.

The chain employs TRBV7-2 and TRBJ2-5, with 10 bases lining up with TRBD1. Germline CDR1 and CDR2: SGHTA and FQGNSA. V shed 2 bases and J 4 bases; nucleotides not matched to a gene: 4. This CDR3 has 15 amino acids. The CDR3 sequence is CASSLIGDRGETQYF. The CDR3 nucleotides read TGTGCCAGCAGCTTAATCGGGGACAGGGGAGAGACCCAGTACTTC. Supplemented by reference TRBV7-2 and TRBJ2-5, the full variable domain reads GAGVSQSPSNKVTEKGKDVELRCDPISGHTALYWYRQSLGQGLEFLIYFQGNSAPDKSGLPSDRFSAERTGGSVSTLTIQRTQQEDSAVYLCASSLIGDRGETQYFGPGTRLLVL.

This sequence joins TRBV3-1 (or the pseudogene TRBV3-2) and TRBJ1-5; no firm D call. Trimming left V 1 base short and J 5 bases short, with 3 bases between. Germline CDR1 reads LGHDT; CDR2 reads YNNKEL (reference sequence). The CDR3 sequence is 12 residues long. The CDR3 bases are TGTGCCAGCAGCCAAGGGGATCAGCCCCAGCATTTT. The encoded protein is CASSQGDQPQHF.

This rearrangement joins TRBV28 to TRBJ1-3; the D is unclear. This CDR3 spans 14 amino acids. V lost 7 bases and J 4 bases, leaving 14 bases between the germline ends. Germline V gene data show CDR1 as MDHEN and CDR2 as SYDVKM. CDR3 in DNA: TGTGCCAGCATTCTACCCGGACCGGGAAACACCATATATTTT. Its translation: CASILPGPGNTIYF.

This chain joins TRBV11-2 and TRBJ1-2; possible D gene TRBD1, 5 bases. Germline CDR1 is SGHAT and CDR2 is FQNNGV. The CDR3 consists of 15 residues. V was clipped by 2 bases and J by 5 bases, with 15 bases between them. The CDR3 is CASSLMGGTSYGYTF. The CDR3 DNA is TGTGCCAGCAGCTTAATGGGGGGGACCTCTTATGGCTACACCTTC.

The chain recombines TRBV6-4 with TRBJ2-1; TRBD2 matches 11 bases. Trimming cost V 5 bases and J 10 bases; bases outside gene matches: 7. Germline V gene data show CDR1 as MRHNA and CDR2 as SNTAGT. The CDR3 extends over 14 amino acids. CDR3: CASSTSGSSWEQFF. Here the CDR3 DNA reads TGTGCCAGCAGTACTAGCGGGAGTTCATGGGAGCAGTTCTTC.

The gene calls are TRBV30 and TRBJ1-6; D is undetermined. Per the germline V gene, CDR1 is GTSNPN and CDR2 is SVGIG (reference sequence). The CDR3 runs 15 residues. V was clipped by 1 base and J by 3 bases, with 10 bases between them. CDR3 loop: CAWSARASYNSPLHF. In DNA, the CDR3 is TGTGCCTGGAGTGCCCGGGCCAGCTATAATTCACCCCTCCACTTT.

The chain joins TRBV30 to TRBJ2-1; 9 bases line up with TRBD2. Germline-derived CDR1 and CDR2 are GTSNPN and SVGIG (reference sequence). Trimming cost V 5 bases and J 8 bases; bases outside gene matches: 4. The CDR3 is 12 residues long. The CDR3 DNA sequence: TGTGCCTGGGCGGGGGGGCTCGATGAGCAGTTCTTC. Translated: CAWAGGLDEQFF. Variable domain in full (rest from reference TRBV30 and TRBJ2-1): SQTIHQWPATLVQPVGSPLSLECTVEGTSNPNLYWYRQAAGRGLQLLFYSVGIGQISSEVPQNLSASRPQDRQFILSSKKLLLSDSGFYLCAWAGGLDEQFFGPGTRLTVL.

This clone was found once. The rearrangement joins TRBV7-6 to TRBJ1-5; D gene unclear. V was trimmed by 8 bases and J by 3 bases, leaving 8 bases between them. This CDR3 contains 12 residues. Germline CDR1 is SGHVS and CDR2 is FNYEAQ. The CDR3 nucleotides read TGTGCCAGCGCGAGTTCCAATCAGCCCCAGCATTTT. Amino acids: CASASSNQPQHF.

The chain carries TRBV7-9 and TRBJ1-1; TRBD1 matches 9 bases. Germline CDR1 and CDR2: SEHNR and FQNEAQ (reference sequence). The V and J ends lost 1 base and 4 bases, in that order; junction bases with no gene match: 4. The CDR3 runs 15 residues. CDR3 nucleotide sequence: TGTGCCAGCAGCTTAGACAGGGGGCGGATCACTGAAGCTTTCTTT. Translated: CASSLDRGRITEAFF.

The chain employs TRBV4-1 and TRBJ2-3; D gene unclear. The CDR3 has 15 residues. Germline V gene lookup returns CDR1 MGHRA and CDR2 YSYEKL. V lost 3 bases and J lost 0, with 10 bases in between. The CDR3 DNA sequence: TGCGCCAGCAGCCAGGAACCGACTAGCACAGATACGCAGTATTTT. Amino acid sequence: CASSQEPTSTDTQYF.

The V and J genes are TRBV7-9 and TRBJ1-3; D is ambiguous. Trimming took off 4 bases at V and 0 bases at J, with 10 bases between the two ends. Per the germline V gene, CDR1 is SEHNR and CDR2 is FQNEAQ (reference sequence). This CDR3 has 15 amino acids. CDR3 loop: CASSYSSFSGNTIYF. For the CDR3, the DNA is TGTGCCAGCAGCTACTCGTCCTTCTCTGGAAACACCATATATTTT. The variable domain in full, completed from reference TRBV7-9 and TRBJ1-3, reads DTGVSQNPRHKITKRGQNVTFRCDPISEHNRLYWYRQTLGQGPEFLTYFQNEAQLEKSRLLSDRFSAERPKGSFSTLEIQRTEQGDSAMYLCASSYSSFSGNTIYFGEGSWLTVV.

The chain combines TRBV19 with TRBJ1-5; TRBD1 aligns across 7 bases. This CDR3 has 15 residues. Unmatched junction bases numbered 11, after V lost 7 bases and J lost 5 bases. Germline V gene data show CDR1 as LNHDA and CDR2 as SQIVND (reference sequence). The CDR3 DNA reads TGTGCCAGTAAGGGGGATGACAGGGCCGATCAGCCCCAGCATTTT. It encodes CASKGDDRADQPQHF.

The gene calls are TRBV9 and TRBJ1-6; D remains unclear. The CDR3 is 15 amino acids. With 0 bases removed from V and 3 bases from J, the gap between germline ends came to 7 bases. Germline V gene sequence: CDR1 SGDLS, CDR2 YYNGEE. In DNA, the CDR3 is TGTGCCAGCAGCGTAGGGAAAGACTATAATTCACCCCTCCACTTT. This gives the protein CASSVGKDYNSPLHF. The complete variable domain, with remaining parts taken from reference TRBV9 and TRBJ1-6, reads DSGVTQTPKHLITATGQRVTLRCSPRSGDLSVYWYQQSLDQGLQFLIQYYNGEERAKGNILERFSAQQFPDLHSELNLSSLELGDSALYFCASSVGKDYNSPLHFGNGTRLTVT.

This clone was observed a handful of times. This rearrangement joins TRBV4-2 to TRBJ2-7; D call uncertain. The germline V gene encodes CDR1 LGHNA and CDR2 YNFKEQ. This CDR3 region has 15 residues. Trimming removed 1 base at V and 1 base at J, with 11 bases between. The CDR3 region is CASSQARWGSYEQYF. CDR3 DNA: TGTGCCAGCAGCCAAGCCCGTTGGGGTTCCTACGAGCAGTACTTC.

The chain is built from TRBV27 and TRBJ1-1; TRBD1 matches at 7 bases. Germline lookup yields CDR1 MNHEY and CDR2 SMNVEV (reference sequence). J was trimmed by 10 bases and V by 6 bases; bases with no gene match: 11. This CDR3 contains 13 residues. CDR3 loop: CASRTTDRKIAFF. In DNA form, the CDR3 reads TGTGCCAGCAGAACCACGGACAGGAAGATAGCTTTCTTT.

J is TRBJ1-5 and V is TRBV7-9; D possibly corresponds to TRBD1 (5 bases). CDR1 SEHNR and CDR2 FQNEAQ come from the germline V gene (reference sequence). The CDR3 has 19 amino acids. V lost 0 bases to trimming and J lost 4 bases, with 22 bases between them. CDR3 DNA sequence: TGTGCCAGCAGCTTAGCCAAGGCTAAGGGTCCCCACAGGAATCAGCCCCAGCATTTT. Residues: CASSLAKAKGPHRNQPQHF.

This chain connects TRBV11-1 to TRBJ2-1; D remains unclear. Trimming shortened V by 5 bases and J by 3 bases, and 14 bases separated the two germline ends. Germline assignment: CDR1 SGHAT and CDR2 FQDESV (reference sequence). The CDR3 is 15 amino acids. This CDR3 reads CASSRDLWDYNEQFF. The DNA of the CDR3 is TGTGCCAGCAGCCGTGACCTATGGGACTACAATGAGCAGTTCTTC.